This passage covers 16 T cell receptor beta chains from one sample sequenced in a study of shared clonotypes between healthy human individuals. Assay used: immunoSEQ multiplex PCR; TCRdb lists only in-frame clones, some missing. The table shows roughly 2,300,000 clones, with about 90% occurring only once. Sequencing was carried out using naive CD4+ T cells from PBMCs. Sample subset: CD45RA+ positively selected. The receptors were gathered from a man younger than 35 in good health. Some clones in this sample may be carry-over from other donors' samples.

The chain employs TRBV28 and TRBJ1-3; no reliable D call. Trimming took 4 bases from V and 7 from J, leaving 11 bases between them. This CDR3 is built from 13 residues. CDR1 is MDHEN and CDR2 is SYDVKM in the germline V gene. CDR3 amino acids: CASSSGVANTIYF. CDR3 bases: TGTGCCAGCAGTTCGGGTGTCGCGAACACCATATATTTT.

The rearrangement links TRBV11-2 to TRBJ1-4; D perhaps matches TRBD1 (5 bases). CDR3 length equals 14 residues. The germline CDR1 and CDR2 sequences are SGHAT and FQNNGV. Trimming took 1 base from V and 8 from J, leaving 11 bases between them. This CDR3 reads CASSLGSQGEKLFF. In DNA form, the CDR3 reads TGTGCCAGCAGCTTAGGGTCCCAGGGAGAAAAACTGTTTTTT.

To note about this clone: The sample contains more than one DNA sequence encoding this CDR3. The chain combines TRBV7-2 with TRBJ2-7; 10 bases align to TRBD2. Germline CDR1 SGHTA, CDR2 FQGNSA. V shed 1 base and J 0 bases; nucleotides not matched to a gene: 0. The CDR3 totals 15 residues. The CDR3 spells CASSLGLAGSYEQYF. The CDR3 DNA is TGTGCCAGCAGCTTAGGACTAGCGGGCTCCTACGAGCAGTACTTC.

This chain links TRBV7-9 with TRBJ2-7; 8 positions agree with TRBD2. Trimming took 5 bases from V and 0 from J; bases not matched to a gene: 6. CDR1 SEHNR and CDR2 FQNEAQ come from the germline V gene (reference sequence). This CDR3 is 15 amino acids long. CDR3 in DNA: TGTGCCAGCAGCCCCACTCGGGGGGGCTCCTACGAGCAGTACTTC. Its translation is CASSPTRGGSYEQYF.

This chain joins TRBV19 and TRBJ1-1; 8 bases agree with TRBD1. Trimming took 4 bases from V and 0 from J; bases not matched to a gene: 7. Germline CDR1 is LNHDA and CDR2 is SQIVND (reference sequence). CDR3 length: 16 residues. The CDR3 DNA is TGTGCCAGTAGTACTGGACAGGGTTTAATGAACACTGAAGCTTTCTTT. It yields the protein CASSTGQGLMNTEAFF.

As for this clone: At the DNA level, this CDR3 is encoded by other sequences in the same sample as well. The rearrangement links TRBV11-2 to TRBJ1-5, with TRBD1 matching over 9 bases. The CDR3 is made up of 15 amino acids. CDR1 is SGHAT, CDR2 FQNNGV, per germline. V shed 3 bases, J shed 1 base, and the junction held 1 base outside the gene matches. The CDR3: CASSLGQGSNQPQHF. The DNA for the CDR3 is TGTGCCAGCAGCTTGGGACAGGGAAGCAATCAGCCCCAGCATTTT.

Notes on this clone: Other DNA sequences in this sample translate to the same CDR3. This sequence joins TRBV5-1 and TRBJ2-3; possible D gene TRBD1, 6 bases. The germline V gene encodes CDR1 SGHRS and CDR2 YFSETQ. The CDR3 covers 14 residues. The V end was cut by 4 bases, the J end by 0 bases, with 9 bases between. The CDR3 spells CASSPGTSTDTQYF. The CDR3 DNA sequence: TGCGCCAGCAGCCCAGGGACAAGCACAGATACGCAGTATTTT.

The V call is TRBV7-3, the J call TRBJ2-5; D remains ambiguous. Looked up from germline, CDR1 is SGHTA and CDR2 is FQGTGA. This CDR3 has 13 amino acids. Trimming shortened V by 2 bases and J by 4 bases, and 8 bases separated the two germline ends. This chain's CDR3 is CASSLGTIETQYF. DNA for the CDR3: TGTGCCAGCAGCTTAGGAACTATAGAGACCCAGTACTTC.

This chain uses TRBV27 with TRBJ1-5; D possibly corresponds to TRBD1 (5 bases). The germline V gene encodes CDR1 MNHEY and CDR2 SMNVEV (reference sequence). Deletions cut 4 bases from V and 6 bases from J, with 13 bases between. This CDR3 region has 14 residues. The CDR3 loop reads CASSSQGEAQPQHF. The DNA for the CDR3 is TGTGCCAGCAGTTCTCAGGGAGAGGCTCAGCCCCAGCATTTT.

The J gene is TRBJ2-2, the V gene TRBV5-4; TRBD2 matches 8 bases. This CDR3 contains 15 residues. The V gene's germline CDR1 is SGHNT and CDR2 YYREEE (reference sequence). V trimming: 4 bases; J trimming: 2 bases; junction bases outside the gene matches: 4. The CDR3 DNA sequence: TGTGCCAGCAGCACGGGGGGGGTCAACACCGGGGAGCTGTTTTTT. It yields the protein CASSTGGVNTGELFF.

The chain uses TRBV6-5 and TRBJ1-2; no firm D call. CDR3 size: 14 residues. Trimming pared 4 bases from V and 5 bases from J, leaving 14 bases between. Germline CDR1 is MNHEY and CDR2 is SVGAGI. The CDR3 DNA is TGTGCCAGCAGTTCAGCTGGACTGCTTTATGGCTACACCTTC. Translating it yields CASSSAGLLYGYTF.

The chain joins TRBV5-1 to TRBJ2-1, with 12 bases matching TRBD2. V shed 3 bases and J 9 bases; nucleotides not matched to a gene: 7. The CDR3 extends over 15 amino acids. CDR1 and CDR2 from the germline V gene are SGHRS and YFSETQ. CDR3 in DNA: TGCGCCAGCAGCTATCTAGCGGGAGGGTCTGGTGAGCAGTTCTTC. Residues: CASSYLAGGSGEQFF. The complete variable domain, with remaining parts taken from reference TRBV5-1 and TRBJ2-1, reads KAGVTQTPRYLIKTRGQQVTLSCSPISGHRSVSWYQQTPGQGLQFLFEYFSETQRNKGNFPGRFSGRQFSNSRSEMNVSTLELGDSALYLCASSYLAGGSGEQFFGPGTRLTVL.

Worth noting for this clone: Other DNA sequences of this sample code for an identical CDR3. This chain links TRBV5-1 with TRBJ2-2; 7 bases line up with TRBD2. The CDR3 extends over 15 amino acids. The J segment lost 1 base and the V segment lost 3 bases, leaving 3 bases of the junction unmatched. Germline assignment: CDR1 SGHRS and CDR2 YFSETQ. DNA of the CDR3: TGCGCCAGCAGCTCCGGGAGGCAGAACACCGGGGAGCTGTTTTTT. It encodes CASSSGRQNTGELFF.

As to this clone: In the same sample, other DNA sequences code for this CDR3. V is TRBV28 and J is TRBJ1-2; no firm D call. Trimming shortened V by 6 bases and J by 2 bases, and 10 bases separated the two germline ends. Germline CDR1 is MDHEN and CDR2 is SYDVKM. This CDR3 spans 13 amino acids. The CDR3 sequence is CASSRLPNYGYTF. The CDR3 region has the DNA TGTGCCAGCAGCCGGCTTCCAAACTATGGCTACACCTTC.

The rearrangement joins TRBV19 to TRBJ2-5; the D is unclear. The V end lost 1 base, the J end lost 5 bases, and 8 bases lay between the germline ends. CDR3 size: 13 residues. CDR1 and CDR2 from the germline V gene are LNHDA and SQIVND (reference sequence). The DNA for the CDR3 is TGTGCCAGTAGTATAGTCGCCTGGGAGACCCAGTACTTC. This sequence encodes CASSIVAWETQYF.

The chain links TRBV27 to TRBJ1-5; perhaps TRBD1 as D (6 bases). V lost 2 bases to trimming and J lost 5 bases, with 10 bases between them. The CDR3 consists of 14 residues. CDR1 is MNHEY, CDR2 SMNVEV, per germline (reference sequence). The CDR3 DNA follows: TGTGCCAGCAGTTTAGGGGGGCAGGATCAGCCCCAGCATTTT. The encoded protein is CASSLGGQDQPQHF.